This TCR beta chain was sequenced for a study of cytomegalovirus exposure and HLA in healthy donors (dated by TCRdb to about 2017). Study-level background: An earlier analysis of roughly 500 of the donors reported 276 Gb of sequence data and 95 million to 140 million unique TCR beta sequences obtained from about 179 million T cells. Around 300 gigabases of sequencing data and 78 million or so unique TCR sequences were included in an early release covering several hundred HLA-typed donors. A later analysis re-analyzed previously published TCR beta repertoires from 500 to 700 donors and added high-resolution HLA genotyping to study TCR occurrence patterns. An earlier analysis of approximately 640 of the donors applied high-throughput TCR beta sequencing to assess whether each TCR beta V gene segment acted as functional or pseudogenic. Because of strong linkage in the cohort, four to six DR-DQ haplotypes were treated as single units for association and clustering. In the later analysis, no new phenotypic data were used to find candidate immune exposures; instead, reliance was placed on TCR beta sequences and their occurrence across donors. The aim of the study was to test whether cataloging public T cell receptors could identify signatures of past pathogen exposure. Alongside the repertoire data, information on donor age, sex, ethnicity and CMV serostatus was compiled. Along with the approximately 620-subject first cohort, a separate validation cohort of 120 different subjects was used. Both class I and class II loci were covered by HLA typing, at four-digit resolution. A later genetic analysis took genome-wide SNP genotypes for about 60% of the roughly 670 donors and used that subset as a discovery cohort. Of the 300 to 500 genotyped donors, approximately 80% were placed in the genetic ancestry cluster associated with self-reported Caucasian donors. Every repertoire in the discovery cohort had been generated on one and the same sequencing platform. Typing coverage varied by locus: roughly 620-630 donors for A, B, C, DRB1 and DQB1; 500 to 550 for DQA1; about 570 for DPA1; approximately 450 for DPB1. To predict cytomegalovirus infection status, the study brought together high-throughput TCR immunosequencing, statistical association of individual TCRs with disease status, and machine learning. Among about 360 genotyped donors of the cohort, an average of around 240,000 unique TCR beta nucleotide sequences were sequenced per donor, roughly 18% of them non-productive. The study used immunosequencing to profile the T cell repertoires of hundreds of subjects and linked those repertoires to cytomegalovirus serostatus. Overall study results and their limits: A later analysis found that HLA-associated TCR beta chains were more clonally expanded and had lower generation probabilities than equally common non-associated chains. The presence/absence analyses assumed that sequencing depth was roughly uniform across donors, and that assumption may not be true. In vitro tests confirmed that a few of the cytomegalovirus-associated TCR beta chains recognize cytomegalovirus antigens. An association between a missense DCLRE1C variant and V-gene and J-gene trimming of TCR beta chains was found in a later genetic analysis and replicated in an independent cohort. According to a later analysis, TCR association rates differed among HLA loci, with DRB1 alleles showing the most associated TCRs and HLA-C alleles showing the fewest. Compared with the approximately 700-donor mean, donors in an Asian-associated ancestry cluster had fewer N-insertions in productive TCRs, according to a later genetic analysis. According to a later analysis, parvovirus B19, influenza, CMV and Epstein-Barr virus appeared linked to several top co-occurrence clusters. Because counts were too low, seventeen rarely observed V segments, including chromosome 9 orphons, were left out of the earlier analysis of 587 of the donors. A cluster of highly shared sequence variants was judged likely to represent a technical artifact of the sequencing pipeline. Some IMGT-functional V segments, including TRBV6-2 and TRBV6-3, could not be told apart with the 87-base-pair reads, so those segments were excluded. A later analysis found that most CMV-associated TCR beta chains appeared HLA-restricted, with HLA associations seemingly driven largely by CMV exposure. According to the authors, the approach could potentially be generalized to other disease states and immunological phenotypes. In this cohort, only TCR beta chains were sequenced, and detectable features were limited by the absence of alpha or paired-chain data. Linkage disequilibrium might explain the correlated functional status among segregating V segments, but an unknown experimental factor could not be excluded. HLA typing was unavailable for some donors at each locus, so association tests used only the typed subset. A further reported finding was that TCR beta sequences accurately predicted the HLA-A and HLA-B alleles for most subjects in the first cohort. In an earlier analysis of about 540 of the donors, most TCR beta V segments were observed in productive rearrangements about 90% or about 30% of the time, broadly matching IMGT annotations. Specific HLA alleles were associated with 16,951 TCR beta sequences at a false discovery rate of 0.05 in a later analysis. The study gave a list of 150 to 200 TCR beta chains associated with cytomegalovirus. Strong co-occurrence of HLA alleles, especially DR and DQ, made assigning TCR associations to individual alleles difficult. In both the original and validation cohorts, the classifier was reported to diagnose cytomegalovirus status with high specificity and sensitivity. Most TCR sequences were seen in very few donors, while some public TCRs were found in many individuals. CMV serostatus was the only immune exposure information available for the cohort.

The germline V gene specifies MGHDK as CDR1 and SYGVNS as CDR2. Spanning cysteine to phenylalanine, the CDR3 consists of 14 amino acids. Just CDR3 DNA is preserved here, 42 bases in frame from base 1. The junction shows trimming of 7 bases on V and 5 bases on J, and the gene matches do not reach 10 bases of it. The cohort consisted of 670 or so healthy bone marrow donors. At the time of sampling, every cohort member was nominally healthy, though immune exposures that went unrecorded were likely present. The donor was CMV seronegative and belonged to the group of over 350 seronegative cohort members. Each donor provided a peripheral blood sample, and peripheral blood mononuclear cells were used for TCR beta sequencing. Genomic DNA was extracted from the blood cell samples with the Qiagen DNeasy Blood Extraction Kit. Concerning this clone: This clone's antigen is unknown. No much larger clone is present one base from it, and per-base qualities are unavailable.

Library preparation used the immunoSEQ multiplex PCR assay. The multiplex PCR relied on a mix of 60 forward primers for TCR Vbeta segments and 13 reverse primers for TCR Jbeta segments. The CDR3 region of rearranged TCR beta genes was amplified from genomic DNA by a multiplex PCR assay. Amplified TCR beta libraries were sequenced as 87-base-pair reads on the Illumina HiSeq System. The authors' analysis ran thus. Across the 500 to 750 repertoires, a later analysis counted tens of millions of unique TCR beta chains, some 11 million of which were shared by at least two donors. Raw reads were error-corrected and collapsed into unique sequences by a nearest-neighbor algorithm in which closely related sequences were merged to remove PCR and sequencing errors. Alignment of CDR3 sequences to IMGT reference sequences was used to assign V, D and J gene segments. For a sequence to be retained, at least a six-nucleotide match to both a V gene segment and a J gene segment was required. Rearrangements were classified as productive when the CDR3 lacked stop codons and remained in frame with V and J, and all other rearrangements were classified as non-productive. Following IMGT convention, CDR3 was defined as the stretch from the second conserved V-encoded cysteine up to the conserved J-encoded phenylalanine. In an earlier analysis of around 570 of the donors, sequences lacking an unambiguous match to a single V gene segment were excluded. An earlier analysis of roughly 590 of the donors called V segments functional above 56.7% productive rearrangements and segregating when the between-donor standard deviation exceeded 5%. A statistical classification framework was built for diagnosing cytomegalovirus status from the catalog of TCR beta chain sequences. V and J gene assignment, in a later analysis, came from comparing TCR nucleotide sequences with IMGT/GENE-DB human TR gene sequences. The TCRdist pipeline was used in a later analysis to assign CDR3 sequences and most-parsimonious VDJ recombination scenarios. In a later analysis, each TCR beta chain was defined by its CDR3 amino acid sequence together with its V-gene family, and reads without a unique V-gene family were excluded. In a later analysis, a few hundred highly shared, low-generation-probability nucleotide sequences were removed to address suspected cross-contamination and a sequencing artifact. For each public chain, a later analysis derived a clonal expansion index from normalized ranks of inferred template counts within each repertoire. Generation probabilities in a later analysis came from a VDJ recombination model fitted to out-of-frame rearrangements, and those results were checked against IGoR. Hypergeometric tests were used in a later analysis to score TCR-TCR, TCR-HLA and TCR-CMV co-occurrence, with a repertoire-size bias correction applied to the TCR pairs. False discovery rates were estimated in a later analysis by permuting HLA or CMV assignments 20 times. A later analysis grouped co-occurring TCRs with DBSCAN, adding TCRdist sequence similarity when clustering within HLA-allele-positive subsets. Repertoires with fewer than 30,000 or more than 120,000 public chains, plus five repertoires with anomalous nucleotide sharing, were excluded from co-occurrence clustering. TCRdb carries this immuneACCESS record with in-frame sequences only. Its versions omit some clonotypes, under half of them owing to an unresolved V gene in the studies checked, with the rest unexplained. V, J and clone size are those of that table, while D and trimming were read from the DNA. The sample table shows tens of thousands of clones, and roughly 88% are seen once. The top ten clonotypes cover 3.6% of the sample.

The TCR originated in a young woman in good health and CMV-seronegative. Material: PBMCs. The V and J segments used are TRBV25-1 and TRBJ2-7; the junction holds 8 bases that match TRBD1. The CDR3 is CASTRTGFFDEQYF. The DNA sequence is given as TGTGCCAGCACCCGGACAGGGTTTTTCGACGAGCAGTACTTC.